These 17 T cell receptor beta chains were all obtained from the same sample, sequenced in a study of blood T cell repertoires in COVID-19. Method: immunoSEQ multiplex PCR; TCRdb's copy keeps in-frame clones and lacks some. The sample has approximately 70,000 clones, 88% seen once. Sequencing was carried out using peripheral blood. The receptor set was obtained from a human donor in a cohort sampled during active COVID-19.

On this clone itself: Additional DNA sequences in this sample encode the identical CDR3. The chain is built from TRBV5-8 and TRBJ2-3; 9 nucleotides line up with TRBD2. V shed 0 bases and J 1 base; nucleotides not matched to a gene: 3. This CDR3 region has 16 residues. Germline V CDR1 and CDR2: SGHTS, YDEGEE. CDR3 loop: CASSLGGGGGTDTQYF. In DNA, the CDR3 is TGTGCCAGCAGCTTGGGTGGCGGGGGGGGCACAGATACGCAGTATTTT. The full variable domain, with the rest looked up from reference TRBV5-8 and TRBJ2-3, is EAGVTQSPTHLIKTRGQQATLRCSPISGHTSVYWYQQALGLGLQFLLWYDEGEERNRGNFPPRFSGRQFPNYSSELNVNALELEDSALYLCASSLGGGGGTDTQYFGPGTRLTVL.

The V gene is TRBV7-9, the J gene TRBJ2-3; 10 nucleotides align to TRBD1. The germline CDR1 and CDR2 sequences are SEHNR and FQNEAQ (reference sequence). Trimming cost V 5 bases and J 5 bases; bases outside gene matches: 7. The CDR3 extends over 15 amino acids. CDR3 in amino acids: CASSLRTGGIDTQYF. The CDR3 nucleotides are TGTGCCAGCAGCCTTCGGACAGGGGGGATAGATACGCAGTATTTT.

This rearrangement joins TRBV11-3 to TRBJ2-7; 7 nucleotides line up with TRBD1. This CDR3 contains 18 residues. CDR1 and CDR2 (germline): SGHNT, YENEEA. The junction had 14 bases not matched to a gene; V was cut back by 1 base and J by 2 bases. CDR3 protein: CASSLGGQPPRETYEQYF. CDR3 sequence (DNA): TGTGCCAGCAGCTTAGGGGGACAGCCCCCAAGAGAGACCTACGAGCAGTACTTC.

The chain recombines TRBV27 with TRBJ2-3, with D perhaps TRBD2 (5 bases). Between the trimmed V and J ends, which lost 3 bases and 3 bases, there was a span of 16 bases. There are 16 residues in the CDR3. The germline V gene encodes CDR1 MNHEY and CDR2 SMNVEV (reference sequence). The CDR3 coding sequence is TGTGCCAGCAGTTTGGGAATTCGGGGTTCAACAGATACGCAGTATTTT. Translated: CASSLGIRGSTDTQYF.

This clone was counted between two and nine times. This chain joins TRBV10-3 and TRBJ1-6, with 7 bases lining up with TRBD1. Trimming took 1 base from V and 5 from J; bases not matched to a gene: 2. The CDR3 is 15 amino acids. Germline V gene data show CDR1 as ENHRY and CDR2 as SYGVKD. The CDR3 coding sequence is TGTGCCATCAGTGAGTTACAGGGGAATAATTCACCCCTCCACTTT. Translation gives CAISELQGNNSPLHF.

The J gene is TRBJ2-7, the V gene TRBV7-2, with 15 bases aligning to TRBD2. CDR3 length: 14 amino acids. Looked up from germline, CDR1 is SGHTA and CDR2 is FQGNSA. Trimming removed 5 bases from V and 7 bases from J; junction bases left unmatched: 3. Here the CDR3 DNA reads TGTGCCAGCAGCACAGGACTAGCGGGAGGGGAGCAGTACTTC. Protein product: CASSTGLAGGEQYF. The entire variable domain, with the rest obtained from reference TRBV7-2 and TRBJ2-7, is as follows: GAGVSQSPSNKVTEKGKDVELRCDPISGHTALYWYRQSLGQGLEFLIYFQGNSAPDKSGLPSDRFSAERTGGSVSTLTIQRTQQEDSAVYLCASSTGLAGGEQYFGPGTRLTVT.

This clone was recorded only once. The rearrangement uses TRBV3-1 (or the pseudogene TRBV3-2) and TRBJ1-4, with 7 bases identical to TRBD1. V was pared by 3 bases and J by 1 base, with 2 bases of the junction left unmatched. The CDR3 totals 15 residues. Germline values: CDR1 LGHDT, CDR2 YNNKEL (reference sequence). DNA of the CDR3: TGTGCCAGCAGCCAGACAGGGTTAACTAATGAAAAACTGTTTTTT. Protein sequence: CASSQTGLTNEKLFF.

This chain joins TRBV11-2 and TRBJ1-2, with D possibly matching TRBD1 (5 bases). CDR3 length: 15 amino acids. Trimming removed 7 bases at V and 6 bases at J, with 21 bases between. From germline, CDR1 is SGHAT and CDR2 FQNNGV. Written as DNA, the CDR3 is TGTGCCAGCACCTCGGGAGGGGAAGGTAAACATGGCTACACCTTC. As protein: CASTSGGEGKHGYTF.

V gene TRBV27 combines with J gene TRBJ1-2; TRBD1 might be the D (5 bases). Trimming removed 2 bases from V and 4 bases from J, with 11 bases in between. The germline CDR1 and CDR2 sequences are MNHEY and SMNVEV (reference sequence). The length of the CDR3 is 14 residues. In DNA form, the CDR3 reads TGTGCCAGCAGTTTAAGACAGACCTCCTATGGCTACACCTTC. This gives the protein CASSLRQTSYGYTF.

This chain joins TRBV28 and TRBJ2-7; a weak D match, TRBD2 (6 bases). The V end lost 3 bases, the J end lost 2 bases, and 11 bases lay between the germline ends. The length of the CDR3 is 14 residues. From germline, CDR1 is MDHEN and CDR2 SYDVKM. The CDR3: CASSLGGDTYEQYF. The CDR3 coding sequence is TGTGCCAGCAGTTTGGGAGGAGACACCTACGAGCAGTACTTC.

The CDR3 bases are TGTGCCAGCAGTTCCCCCCTCGGACTAGCGGGAGATATAACTGAGACCCAGTACTTC. This encodes CASSSPLGLAGDITETQYF. The V gene is TRBV28, the J gene TRBJ2-5, with 13 nucleotides matching TRBD2. CDR3 size: 19 residues. Germline values: CDR1 MDHEN, CDR2 SYDVKM. V lost 4 bases and J lost 5; bases outside the gene matches: 16. Combining the CDR3 with reference TRBV28 and TRBJ2-5 gives the whole variable domain DVKVTQSSRYLVKRTGEKVFLECVQDMDHENMFWYRQDPGLGLRLIYFSYDVKMKEKGDIPEGYSVSREKKERFSLILESASTNQTSMYLCASSSPLGLAGDITETQYFGPGTRLLVL.

A remark on this clone: Relative to the germline gene, one junction end is altered; a read error may explain this. Other nucleotide sequences in the sample specify the same CDR3. V gene TRBV4-1 combines with J gene TRBJ1-5; no clear D gene. The CDR3 is made up of 16 amino acids. Germline V lookup: CDR1 MGHRA, CDR2 YSYEKL. The CDR3 DNA sequence: TGTGCCAGCAGCCCTGCTAGGATGGAGGGTTATCAGCCCCAGCATTTT. This codes for CASSPARMEGYQPQHF.

V and J are TRBV6-2 or TRBV6-3 and TRBJ1-5; 8 positions agree with TRBD1. There are 14 residues in the CDR3. With 5 bases clipped from V and 6 bases from J, the junction kept 6 bases outside the gene matches. Per germline, CDR1 MNHEY and CDR2 SVGEGT. The chain's CDR3 is CASSRDRGPQPQHF. In DNA, the CDR3 is TGTGCCAGCAGTCGAGACAGGGGTCCTCAGCCCCAGCATTTT.

This chain connects TRBV4-3 to TRBJ1-2; D is unresolved. The germline gives CDR1 LGHNA, CDR2 YSLEER. Trimming left V 1 base short and J 7 bases short, with 7 bases between. CDR3 length: 12 amino acids. CDR3 nucleotides: TGCGCCAGCAGCCAAGGAACGGGTGGCTACACCTTC. It specifies CASSQGTGGYTF.

The rearrangement uses TRBV7-2 and TRBJ2-4; a weak D match, TRBD1 (6 bases). Trimming took 1 base from V and 13 from J, leaving 11 bases between them. The length of the CDR3 is 12 residues. Germline values: CDR1 SGHTA, CDR2 FQGNSA. The CDR3 sequence: CASSLELGQQYF. The CDR3 bases are TGTGCCAGCAGCTTAGAATTAGGACAGCAGTACTTC.

This clone was recorded only once. V is TRBV7-2 and J is TRBJ2-6; weak D call: TRBD1 (6 bases). The ends were cut back, 5 bases at V and 2 bases at J, with 10 bases in the middle. Germline V CDR1 and CDR2: SGHTA, FQGNSA. The CDR3 totals 15 residues. The CDR3 loop is CASSPTGTGANVLTF. DNA of the CDR3: TGTGCCAGCAGCCCAACAGGGACTGGGGCCAACGTCCTGACTTTC.

Here the CDR3 reads CASSLETGYNEQFF. The CDR3 region has the DNA TGCGCCAGCAGCCTGGAGACAGGCTACAATGAGCAGTTCTTC. The chain links TRBV5-1 to TRBJ2-1, with D perhaps TRBD1 (6 bases). CDR1 is SGHRS and CDR2 is YFSETQ in the germline V gene. V was pared by 4 bases and J by 3 bases, with 11 bases between. The CDR3 has 14 residues.